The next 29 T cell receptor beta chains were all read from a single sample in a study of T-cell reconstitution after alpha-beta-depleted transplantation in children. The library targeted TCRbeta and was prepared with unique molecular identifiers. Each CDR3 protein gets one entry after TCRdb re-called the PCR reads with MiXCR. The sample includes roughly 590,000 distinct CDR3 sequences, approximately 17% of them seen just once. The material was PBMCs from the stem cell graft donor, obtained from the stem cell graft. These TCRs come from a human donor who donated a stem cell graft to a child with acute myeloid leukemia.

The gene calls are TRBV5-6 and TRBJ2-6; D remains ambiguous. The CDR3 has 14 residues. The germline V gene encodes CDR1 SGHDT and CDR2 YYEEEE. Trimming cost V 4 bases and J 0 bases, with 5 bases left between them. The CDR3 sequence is CASSPRSGANVLTF. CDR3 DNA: TGTGCCAGCAGCCCCCGCTCTGGGGCCAACGTCCTGACTTTC.

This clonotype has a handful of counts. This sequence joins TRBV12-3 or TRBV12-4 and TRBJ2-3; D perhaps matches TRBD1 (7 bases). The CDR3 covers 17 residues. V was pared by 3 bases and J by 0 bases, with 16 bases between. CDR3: CASSFQGGQFSTDTQYF. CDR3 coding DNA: TGTGCCAGCAGTTTTCAGGGGGGACAATTTAGCACAGATACGCAGTATTTT.

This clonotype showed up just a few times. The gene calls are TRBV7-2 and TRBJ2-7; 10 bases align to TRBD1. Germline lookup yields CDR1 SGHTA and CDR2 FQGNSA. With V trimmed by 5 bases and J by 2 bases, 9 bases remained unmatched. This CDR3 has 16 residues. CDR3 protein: CASSPRGQGFAYEQYF. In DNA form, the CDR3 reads TGTGCCAGCAGCCCGAGGGGACAGGGGTTCGCCTACGAGCAGTACTTC.

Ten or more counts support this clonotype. CDR3 amino acids: CSVSQAGGTDTQYF. The CDR3 coding sequence is TGCAGCGTTTCCCAAGCGGGGGGCACAGATACGCAGTATTTT. The chain employs TRBV29-1 and TRBJ2-3; 8 nucleotides match TRBD2. The CDR3 runs to 14 residues. The ends lost 5 bases at V and 1 base at J; junction bases unmatched: 5. Germline CDR1 reads SQVTM; CDR2 reads ANQGSEA.

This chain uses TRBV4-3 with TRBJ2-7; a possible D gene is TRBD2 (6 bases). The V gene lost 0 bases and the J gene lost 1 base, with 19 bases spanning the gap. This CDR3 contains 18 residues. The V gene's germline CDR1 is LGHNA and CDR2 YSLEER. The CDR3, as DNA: TGCGCCAGCAGCCAAGATTTTAGCGTAGGGACTCTGTCCTACGAGCAGTACTTC. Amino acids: CASSQDFSVGTLSYEQYF.

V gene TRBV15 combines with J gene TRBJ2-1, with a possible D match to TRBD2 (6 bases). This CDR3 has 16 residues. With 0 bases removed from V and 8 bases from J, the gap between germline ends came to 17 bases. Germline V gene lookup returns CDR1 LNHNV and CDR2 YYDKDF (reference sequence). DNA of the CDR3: TGTGCCACCAGCAGAGATCCGGGAGCCCTCGGGGATGAGCAGTTCTTC. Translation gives CATSRDPGALGDEQFF.

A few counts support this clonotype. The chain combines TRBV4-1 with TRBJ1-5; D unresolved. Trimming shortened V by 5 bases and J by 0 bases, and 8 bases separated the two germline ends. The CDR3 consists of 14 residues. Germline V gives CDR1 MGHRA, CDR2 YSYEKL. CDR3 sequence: CASSKGASNQPQHF. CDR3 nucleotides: TGCGCCAGCAGCAAGGGCGCTAGCAATCAGCCCCAGCATTTT.

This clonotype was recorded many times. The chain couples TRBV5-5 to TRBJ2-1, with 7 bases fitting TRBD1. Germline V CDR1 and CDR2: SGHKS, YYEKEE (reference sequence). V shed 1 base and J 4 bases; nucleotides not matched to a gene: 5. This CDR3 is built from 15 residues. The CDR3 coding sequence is TGTGCCAGCAGCTTGCAGGCAGGGGGTTACAATGAGCAGTTCTTC. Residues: CASSLQAGGYNEQFF. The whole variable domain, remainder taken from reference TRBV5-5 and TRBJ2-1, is DAGVTQSPTHLIKTRGQQVTLRCSPISGHKSVSWYQQVLGQGPQFIFQYYEKEERGRGNFPDRFSARQFPNYSSELNVNALLLGDSALYLCASSLQAGGYNEQFFGPGTRLTVL.

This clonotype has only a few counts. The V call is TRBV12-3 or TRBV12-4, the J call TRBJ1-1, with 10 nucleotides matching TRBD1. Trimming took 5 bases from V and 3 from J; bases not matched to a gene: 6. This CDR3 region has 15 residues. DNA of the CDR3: TGTGCCAGCAGTCGACAGGGGGCGGGTTACACTGAAGCTTTCTTT. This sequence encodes CASSRQGAGYTEAFF.

This CDR3 is CASSSTGTAQSPLHF. In DNA form, the CDR3 reads TGTGCCAGCAGCTCGACCGGGACGGCACAGTCACCCCTCCACTTT. The chain employs TRBV7-2 and TRBJ1-6, with D tentatively TRBD1 (5 bases). The CDR3 runs to 15 residues. The germline gives CDR1 SGHTA, CDR2 FQGNSA. V lost 4 bases to trimming and J lost 10 bases, with 17 bases between them.

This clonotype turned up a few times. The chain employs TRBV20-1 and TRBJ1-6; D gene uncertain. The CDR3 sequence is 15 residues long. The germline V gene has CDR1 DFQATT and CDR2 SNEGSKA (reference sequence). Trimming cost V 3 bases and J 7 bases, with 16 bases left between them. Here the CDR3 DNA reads TGCAGTGCTAGGATCGGCGGCCCCGGGAATTCACCCCTCCACTTT. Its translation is CSARIGGPGNSPLHF.

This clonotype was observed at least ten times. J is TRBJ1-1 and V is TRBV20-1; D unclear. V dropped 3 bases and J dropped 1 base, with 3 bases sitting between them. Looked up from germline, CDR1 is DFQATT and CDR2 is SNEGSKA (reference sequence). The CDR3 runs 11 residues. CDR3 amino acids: CSARRNTEAFF. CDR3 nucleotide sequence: TGCAGTGCTAGGCGGAACACTGAAGCTTTCTTT.

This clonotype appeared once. CDR3: CASSQTGLAGPDTQYF. DNA for the CDR3: TGTGCCAGCAGCCAAACAGGGTTAGCGGGCCCAGATACGCAGTATTTT. The chain carries TRBV14 and TRBJ2-3; TRBD2 might be the D (7 bases). Trimming took 2 bases from V and 4 from J, leaving 16 bases between them. Germline V gives CDR1 SGHDN, CDR2 FVKESK. The CDR3 runs 16 residues.

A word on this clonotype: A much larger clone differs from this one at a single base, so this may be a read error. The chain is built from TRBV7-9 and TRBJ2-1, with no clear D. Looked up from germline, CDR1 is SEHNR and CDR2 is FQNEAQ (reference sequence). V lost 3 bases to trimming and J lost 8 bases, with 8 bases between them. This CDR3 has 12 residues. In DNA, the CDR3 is TGTGCCAGCAGCTTTATGTTGGATGAGCAGTTCTTC. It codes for CASSFMLDEQFF. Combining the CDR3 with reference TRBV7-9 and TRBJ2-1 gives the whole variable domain DTGVSQNPRHKITKRGQNVTFRCDPISEHNRLYWYRQTLGQGPEFLTYFQNEAQLEKSRLLSDRFSAERPKGSFSTLEIQRTEQGDSAMYLCASSFMLDEQFFGPGTRLTVL.

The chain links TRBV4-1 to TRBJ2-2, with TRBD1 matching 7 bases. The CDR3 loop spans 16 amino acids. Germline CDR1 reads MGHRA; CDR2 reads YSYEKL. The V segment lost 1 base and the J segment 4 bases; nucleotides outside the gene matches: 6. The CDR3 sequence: CASSQAGQVSTGELFF. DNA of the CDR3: TGCGCCAGCAGCCAAGCCGGACAGGTCTCCACCGGGGAGCTGTTTTTT.

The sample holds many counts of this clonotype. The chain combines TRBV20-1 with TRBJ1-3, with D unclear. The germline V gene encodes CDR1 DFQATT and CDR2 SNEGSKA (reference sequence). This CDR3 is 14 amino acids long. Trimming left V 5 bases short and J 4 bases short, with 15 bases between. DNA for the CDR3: TGCAGTGCTTCGAAAGTCACGGGCGGAAACACCATATATTTT. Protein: CSASKVTGGNTIYF.

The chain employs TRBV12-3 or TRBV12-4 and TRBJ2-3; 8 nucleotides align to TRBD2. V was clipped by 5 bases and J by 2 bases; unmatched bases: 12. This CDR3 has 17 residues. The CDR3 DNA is TGTGCCAGCAGTCCGCTGGATAGCGGGGCTTACACAGATACGCAGTATTTT. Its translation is CASSPLDSGAYTDTQYF.

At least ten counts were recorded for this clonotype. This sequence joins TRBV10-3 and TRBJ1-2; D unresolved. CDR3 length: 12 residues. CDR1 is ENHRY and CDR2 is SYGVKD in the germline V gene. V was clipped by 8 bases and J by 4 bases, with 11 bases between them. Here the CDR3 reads CAIRGEGYGYTF. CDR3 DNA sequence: TGTGCCATCCGAGGTGAAGGCTATGGCTACACCTTC.

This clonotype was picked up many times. The CDR3 reads CSARAPELNTEAFF. CDR3 nucleotides: TGCAGTGCTAGGGCGCCAGAGCTGAACACTGAAGCTTTCTTT. The chain joins TRBV20-1 to TRBJ1-1; D is unresolved. Trimming took off 3 bases at V and 0 bases at J, with 11 bases between the two ends. Germline CDR1 reads DFQATT; CDR2 reads SNEGSKA (reference sequence). The CDR3 length is 14 residues.

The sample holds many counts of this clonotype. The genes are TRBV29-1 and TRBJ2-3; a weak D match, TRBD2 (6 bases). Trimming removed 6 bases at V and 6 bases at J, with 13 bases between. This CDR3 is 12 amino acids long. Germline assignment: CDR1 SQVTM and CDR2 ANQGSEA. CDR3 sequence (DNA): TGCAGCGTCTCCTCAGGAGGGGATACGCAGTATTTT. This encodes CSVSSGGDTQYF.

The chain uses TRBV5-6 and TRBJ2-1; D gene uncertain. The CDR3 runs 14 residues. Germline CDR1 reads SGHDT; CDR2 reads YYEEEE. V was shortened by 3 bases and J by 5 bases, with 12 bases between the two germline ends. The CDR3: CASSYWATNNEQFF. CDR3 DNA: TGTGCCAGCAGCTACTGGGCCACTAACAATGAGCAGTTCTTC.

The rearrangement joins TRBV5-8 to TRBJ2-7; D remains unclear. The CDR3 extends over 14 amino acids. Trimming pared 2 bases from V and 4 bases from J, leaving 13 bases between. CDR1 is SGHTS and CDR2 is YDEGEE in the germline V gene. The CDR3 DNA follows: TGTGCCAGCAGCTTATCTCCTGGGCGATACGAGCAGTACTTC. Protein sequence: CASSLSPGRYEQYF.

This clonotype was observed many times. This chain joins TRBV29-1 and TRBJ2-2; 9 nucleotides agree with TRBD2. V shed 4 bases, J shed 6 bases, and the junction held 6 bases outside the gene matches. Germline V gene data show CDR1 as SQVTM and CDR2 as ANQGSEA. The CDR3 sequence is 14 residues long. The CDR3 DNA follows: TGCAGCGTTGCAGGTCTAGCGGGGTCCGGGGAGCTGTTTTTT. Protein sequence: CSVAGLAGSGELFF.

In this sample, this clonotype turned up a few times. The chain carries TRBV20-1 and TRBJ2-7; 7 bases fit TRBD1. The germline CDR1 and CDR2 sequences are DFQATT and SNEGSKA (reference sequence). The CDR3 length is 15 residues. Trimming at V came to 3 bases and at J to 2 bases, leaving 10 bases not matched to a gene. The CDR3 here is CSASARDRVAYEQYF. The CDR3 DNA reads TGCAGTGCTAGTGCCCGGGACAGAGTCGCCTACGAGCAGTACTTC.

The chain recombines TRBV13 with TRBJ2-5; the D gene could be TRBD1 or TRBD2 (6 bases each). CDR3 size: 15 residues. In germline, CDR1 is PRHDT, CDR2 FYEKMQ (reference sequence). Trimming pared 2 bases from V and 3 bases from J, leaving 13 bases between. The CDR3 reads CASSLKGGPKETQYF. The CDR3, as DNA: TGTGCCAGCAGCTTAAAGGGGGGACCGAAAGAGACCCAGTACTTC.

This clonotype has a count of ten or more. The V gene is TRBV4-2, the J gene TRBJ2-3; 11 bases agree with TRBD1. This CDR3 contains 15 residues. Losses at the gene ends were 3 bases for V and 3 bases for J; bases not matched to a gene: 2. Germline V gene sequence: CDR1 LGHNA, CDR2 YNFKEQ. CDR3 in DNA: TGTGCCAGCAGCCACCGGGACAGGGGGACAGATACGCAGTATTTT. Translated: CASSHRDRGTDTQYF.

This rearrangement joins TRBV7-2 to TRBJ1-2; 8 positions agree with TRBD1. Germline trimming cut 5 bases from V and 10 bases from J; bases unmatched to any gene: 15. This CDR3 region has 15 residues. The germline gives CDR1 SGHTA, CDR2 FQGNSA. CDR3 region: CASSPSPGQGETYTF. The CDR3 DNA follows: TGTGCCAGCAGCCCTAGCCCAGGACAGGGAGAGACCTACACCTTC. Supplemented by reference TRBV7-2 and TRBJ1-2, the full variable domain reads GAGVSQSPSNKVTEKGKDVELRCDPISGHTALYWYRQSLGQGLEFLIYFQGNSAPDKSGLPSDRFSAERTGGSVSTLTIQRTQQEDSAVYLCASSPSPGQGETYTFGSGTRLTVV.

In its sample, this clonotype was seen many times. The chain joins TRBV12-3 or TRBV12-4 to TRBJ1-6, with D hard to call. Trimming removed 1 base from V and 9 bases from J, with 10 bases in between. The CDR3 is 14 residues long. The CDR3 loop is CASSLGARGSPLHF. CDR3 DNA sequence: TGTGCCAGCAGTTTAGGGGCCAGAGGTTCACCCCTCCACTTT.

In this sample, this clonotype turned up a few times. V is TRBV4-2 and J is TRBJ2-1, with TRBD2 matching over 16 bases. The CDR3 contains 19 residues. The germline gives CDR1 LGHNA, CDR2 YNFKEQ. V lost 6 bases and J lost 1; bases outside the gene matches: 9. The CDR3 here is CASSRSGTSGGASYNEQFF. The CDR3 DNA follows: TGTGCCAGCAGTCGGTCGGGGACTAGCGGGGGGGCGTCCTACAATGAGCAGTTCTTC.